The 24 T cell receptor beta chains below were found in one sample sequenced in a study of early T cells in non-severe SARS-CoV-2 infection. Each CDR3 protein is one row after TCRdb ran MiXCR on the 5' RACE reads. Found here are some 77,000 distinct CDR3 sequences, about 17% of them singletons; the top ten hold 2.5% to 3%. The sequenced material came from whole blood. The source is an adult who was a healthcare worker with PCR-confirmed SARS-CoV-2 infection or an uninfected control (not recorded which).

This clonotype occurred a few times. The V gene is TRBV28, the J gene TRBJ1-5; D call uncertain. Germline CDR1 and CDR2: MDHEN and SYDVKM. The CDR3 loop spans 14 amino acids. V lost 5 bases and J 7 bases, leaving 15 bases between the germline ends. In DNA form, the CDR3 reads TGTGCCAGCAGTACTCGTCTTAACCAGCAGCCCCAGCATTTT. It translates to CASSTRLNQQPQHF.

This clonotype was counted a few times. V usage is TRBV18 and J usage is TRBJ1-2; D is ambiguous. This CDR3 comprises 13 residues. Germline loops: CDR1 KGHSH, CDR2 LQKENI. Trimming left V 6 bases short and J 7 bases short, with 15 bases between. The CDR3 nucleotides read TGTGCCAGCTCCCCCCTGACCGGGGTTGGCTACACCTTC. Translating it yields CASSPLTGVGYTF.

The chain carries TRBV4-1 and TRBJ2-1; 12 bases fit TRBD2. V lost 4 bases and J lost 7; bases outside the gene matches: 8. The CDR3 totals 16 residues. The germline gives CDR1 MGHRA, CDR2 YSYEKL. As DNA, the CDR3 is TGCGCCAGCAGCCGAATACCGGGACTAGCGGGTAATGAGCAGTTCTTC. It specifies CASSRIPGLAGNEQFF.

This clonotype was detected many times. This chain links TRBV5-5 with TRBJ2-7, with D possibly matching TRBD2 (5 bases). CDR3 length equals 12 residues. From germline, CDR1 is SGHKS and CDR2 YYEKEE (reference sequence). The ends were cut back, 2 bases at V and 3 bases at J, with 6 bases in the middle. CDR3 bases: TGTGCCAGCAGCTTAACTAGCTACGAGCAGTACTTC. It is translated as CASSLTSYEQYF.

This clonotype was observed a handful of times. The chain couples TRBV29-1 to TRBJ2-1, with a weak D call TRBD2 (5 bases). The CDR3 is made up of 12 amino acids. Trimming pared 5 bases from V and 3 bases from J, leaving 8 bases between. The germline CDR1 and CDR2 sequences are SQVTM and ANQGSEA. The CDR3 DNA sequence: TGCAGCGTTCCGGGATACTACAATGAGCAGTTCTTC. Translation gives CSVPGYYNEQFF.

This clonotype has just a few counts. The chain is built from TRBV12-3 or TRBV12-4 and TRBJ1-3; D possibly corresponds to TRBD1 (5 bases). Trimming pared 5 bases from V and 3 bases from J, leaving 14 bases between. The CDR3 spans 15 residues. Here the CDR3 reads CASSPGTAHGNTIYF. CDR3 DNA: TGTGCCAGCAGTCCGGGGACTGCCCATGGAAACACCATATATTTT.

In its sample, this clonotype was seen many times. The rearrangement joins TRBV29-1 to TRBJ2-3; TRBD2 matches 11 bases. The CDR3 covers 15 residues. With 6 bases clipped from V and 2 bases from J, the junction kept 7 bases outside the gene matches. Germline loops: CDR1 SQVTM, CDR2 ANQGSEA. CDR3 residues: CSVAGTSGTTDTQYF. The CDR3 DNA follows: TGCAGCGTGGCCGGGACTAGCGGTACCACAGATACGCAGTATTTT.

DNA for the CDR3: TGTGCCAGCAGTGGGCAGGAGAGGGGCACAGATACGCAGTATTTT. It translates to CASSGQERGTDTQYF. The chain recombines TRBV6-6 with TRBJ2-3; D possibly corresponds to TRBD2 (5 bases). CDR1 and CDR2 from the germline V gene are MNHNY and SVGAGI (reference sequence). Trimming removed 5 bases from V and 1 base from J, with 13 bases in between. This CDR3 is 15 amino acids long.

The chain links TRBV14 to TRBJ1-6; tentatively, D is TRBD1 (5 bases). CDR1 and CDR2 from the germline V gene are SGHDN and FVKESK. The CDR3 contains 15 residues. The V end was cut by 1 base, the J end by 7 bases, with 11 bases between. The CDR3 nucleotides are TGTGCCAGCAGCCAAGTGGGGCAGGGAAATTCACCCCTCCACTTT. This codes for CASSQVGQGNSPLHF.

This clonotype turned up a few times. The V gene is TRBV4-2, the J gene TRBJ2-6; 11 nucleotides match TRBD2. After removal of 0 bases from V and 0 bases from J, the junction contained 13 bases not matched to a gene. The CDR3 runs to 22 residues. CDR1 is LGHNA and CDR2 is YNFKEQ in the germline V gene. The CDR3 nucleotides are TGTGCCAGCAGCCAAGATCCATTCCTAGCGGGGGGCCTAAGCTCTGGGGCCAACGTCCTGACTTTC. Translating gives CASSQDPFLAGGLSSGANVLTF.

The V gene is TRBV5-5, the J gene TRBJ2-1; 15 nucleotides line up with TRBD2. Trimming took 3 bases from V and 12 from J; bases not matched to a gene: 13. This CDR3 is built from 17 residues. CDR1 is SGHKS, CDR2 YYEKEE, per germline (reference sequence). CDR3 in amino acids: CASSWPGLAGGQFGQFF. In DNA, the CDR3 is TGTGCCAGCAGCTGGCCGGGACTAGCGGGAGGACAATTTGGGCAGTTCTTC.

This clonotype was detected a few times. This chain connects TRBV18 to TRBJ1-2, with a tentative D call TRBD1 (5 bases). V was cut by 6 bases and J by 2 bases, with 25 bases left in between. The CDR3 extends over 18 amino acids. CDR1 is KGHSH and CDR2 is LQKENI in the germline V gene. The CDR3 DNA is TGTGCCAGCTCCCCTGTCGCGATTGGTCCGGGGGTGAACTATGGCTACACCTTC. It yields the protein CASSPVAIGPGVNYGYTF.

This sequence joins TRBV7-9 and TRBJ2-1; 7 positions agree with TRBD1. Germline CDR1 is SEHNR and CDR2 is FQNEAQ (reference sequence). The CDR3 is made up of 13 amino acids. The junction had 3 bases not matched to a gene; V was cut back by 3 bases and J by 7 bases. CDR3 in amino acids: CASSLGQRNEQFF. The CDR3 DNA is TGTGCCAGCAGCTTGGGACAGAGAAATGAGCAGTTCTTC.

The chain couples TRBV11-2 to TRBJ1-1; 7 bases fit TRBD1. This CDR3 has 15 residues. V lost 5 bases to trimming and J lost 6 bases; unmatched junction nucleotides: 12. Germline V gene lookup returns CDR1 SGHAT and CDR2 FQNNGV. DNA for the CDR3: TGTGCCAGCAGCCCCCGTGGCAGGGGGGTTCCTGAAGCTTTCTTT. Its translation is CASSPRGRGVPEAFF.

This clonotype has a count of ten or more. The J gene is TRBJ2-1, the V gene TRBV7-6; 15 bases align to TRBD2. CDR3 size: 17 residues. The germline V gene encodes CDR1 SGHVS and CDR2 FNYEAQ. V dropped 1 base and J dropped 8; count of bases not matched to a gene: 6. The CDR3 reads CASSLVPGLAGGDEQFF. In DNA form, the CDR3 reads TGTGCCAGCAGCTTAGTACCGGGACTAGCGGGAGGAGATGAGCAGTTCTTC. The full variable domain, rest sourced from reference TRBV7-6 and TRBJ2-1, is GAGVSQSPRYKVTKRGQDVALRCDPISGHVSLYWYRQALGQGPEFLTYFNYEAQQDKSGLPNDRFSAERPEGSISTLTIQRTEQRDSAMYRCASSLVPGLAGGDEQFFGPGTRLTVL.

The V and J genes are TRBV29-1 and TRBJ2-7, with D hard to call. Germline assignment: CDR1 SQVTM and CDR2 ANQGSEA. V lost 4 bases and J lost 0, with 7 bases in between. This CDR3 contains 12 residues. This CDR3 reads CSVGRTSYEQYF. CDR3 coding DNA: TGCAGCGTTGGACGGACCTCCTACGAGCAGTACTTC.

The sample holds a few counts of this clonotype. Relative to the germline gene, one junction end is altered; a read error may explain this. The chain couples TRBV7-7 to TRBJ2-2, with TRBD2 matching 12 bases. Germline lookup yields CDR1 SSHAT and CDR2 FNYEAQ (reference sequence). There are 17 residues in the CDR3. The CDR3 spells CASSSRTSGTNTGELFF. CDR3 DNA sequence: TGTGCTAGCAGCTCCCGGACTAGCGGGACGAACACCGGGGAGCTGTTTTTT.

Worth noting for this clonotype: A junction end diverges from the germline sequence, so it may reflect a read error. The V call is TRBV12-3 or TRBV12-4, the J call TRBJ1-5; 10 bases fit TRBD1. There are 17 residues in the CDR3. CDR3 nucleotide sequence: TGTGCCAGCAGTTTAGGGGACAGGGGCTATAGCAATCACCCCCAGCATTTT. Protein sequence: CASSLGDRGYSNHPQHF.

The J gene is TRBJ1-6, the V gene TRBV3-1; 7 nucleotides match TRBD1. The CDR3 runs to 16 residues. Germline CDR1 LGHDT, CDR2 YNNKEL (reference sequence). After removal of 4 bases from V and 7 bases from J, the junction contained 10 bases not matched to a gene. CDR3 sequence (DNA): TGTGCCAGCAGCCTCCGGGACAGCGGACGAAATTCACCCCTCCACTTT. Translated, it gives CASSLRDSGRNSPLHF.

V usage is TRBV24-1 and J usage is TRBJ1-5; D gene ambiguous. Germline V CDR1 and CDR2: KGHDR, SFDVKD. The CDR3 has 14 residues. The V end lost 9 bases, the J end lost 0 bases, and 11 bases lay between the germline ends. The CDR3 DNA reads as TGTGCCACCCCCATGTCAGATAGCAATCAGCCCCAGCATTTT. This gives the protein CATPMSDSNQPQHF.

In DNA, the CDR3 is TGTGCCAGCAGACGGGGTGAAGCTTTCTTT. It encodes CASRRGEAFF. The chain couples TRBV28 to TRBJ1-1; no firm D call. From germline, CDR1 is MDHEN and CDR2 SYDVKM. The CDR3 extends over 10 amino acids. Trimming removed 6 bases from V and 7 bases from J, with 6 bases in between.

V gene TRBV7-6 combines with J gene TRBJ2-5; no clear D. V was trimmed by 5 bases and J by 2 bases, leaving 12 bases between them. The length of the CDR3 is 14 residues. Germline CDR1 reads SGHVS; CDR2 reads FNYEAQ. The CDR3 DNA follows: TGTGCCAGCAGCCAAGACATCGGGCAAGAGACCCAGTACTTC. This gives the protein CASSQDIGQETQYF.

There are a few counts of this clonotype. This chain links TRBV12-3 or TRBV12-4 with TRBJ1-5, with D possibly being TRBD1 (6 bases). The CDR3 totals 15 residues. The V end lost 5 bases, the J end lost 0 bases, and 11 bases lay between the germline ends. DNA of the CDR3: TGTGCCAGCAGTCCTCCACAGGGTAGCAATCAGCCCCAGCATTTT. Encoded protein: CASSPPQGSNQPQHF.

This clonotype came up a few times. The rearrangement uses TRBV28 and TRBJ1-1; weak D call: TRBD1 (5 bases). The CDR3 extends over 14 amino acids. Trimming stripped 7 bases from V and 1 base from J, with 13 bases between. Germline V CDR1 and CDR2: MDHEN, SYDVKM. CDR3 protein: CASIRPDRNTEAFF. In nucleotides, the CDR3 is TGTGCCAGCATCCGACCAGACAGGAACACTGAAGCTTTCTTT.